This T cell receptor beta chain was retrieved from a study of blood T cell repertoires in COVID-19. As handled by the study authors: Amplification of reference gene primers was used by the study to estimate nucleated cell counts. Profiled with immunoSEQ multiplex PCR; TCRdb holds only in-frame clones, not every one. V and J calls and clone size come straight from that table; D and trimming were deduced from the DNA. The data show about 200,000 clones, with roughly 82% seen just once and roughly 5.9% held by the top ten. CDR1 and CDR2 (germline): MDHEN, SYDVKM. The V gene end was trimmed by 5 bases and the J gene end by 6 bases; junction bases not matched to a gene: 9. This CDR3 contains 14 residues.

The rearrangement joins TRBV28 to TRBJ1-2; 7 bases are a match to TRBD1. The clonotype was recovered from a man aged 35-49 years with acute COVID-19. Sample: PBMCs or T cells enriched from blood (not recorded which). The CDR3 loop reads CASSEDRLRDGYTF. CDR3 in DNA: TGTGCCAGCAGTGAGGACAGGCTCAGAGATGGCTACACCTTC.